These T cell receptor beta chains were read from a single sample in a study of T-cell reconstitution after alpha-beta-depleted transplantation in children. A single record per CDR3 protein comes from TCRdb applying MiXCR to the PCR reads. This sample has about 610,000 distinct CDR3 sequences, with roughly 27% found just once. The sample was PBMCs, taken before TCRalphabeta/CD19-depleted stem cell transplant. These receptors originate from a boy in the first two years of life with Wiskott-Aldrich syndrome, due to receive a stem cell transplant. Both conserved end residues are part of each CDR3. Clone size is stated in some rows and not others, as once, few, many or a class when expanded.

V gene,clone size,J gene,CDR3 protein
TRBV5-8,.,TRBJ2-7,CASSLGLAGGHYEQYF
TRBV7-6,few,TRBJ1-1,CASSTLDRVDAFF
TRBV29-1,.,TRBJ2-5,CSVEGRRLDQETQYF
TRBV7-2,.,TRBJ2-5,CASSSSGPGTQYF
TRBV10-3,few,TRBJ2-5,CAISGANGQETQYF
TRBV27,few,TRBJ2-3,CASSFDKGTDTQYF
TRBV7-2,few,TRBJ2-4,CASSLASGRAKNIQYF
TRBV7-9,.,TRBJ2-5,CASSFVTGKETQYF
TRBV4-2,few,TRBJ1-2,CASSQDRVSRGYTF
TRBV7-9,few,TRBJ2-7,CASSIQPGHIYEQYF
TRBV28,.,TRBJ1-3,CASMRGDQGNTIYF
TRBV20-1,.,TRBJ2-7,CSAPSVREGSYEQYF
TRBV5-6,.,TRBJ2-7,CASSLREAGGRQYF
TRBV6-5,few,TRBJ1-2,CASSYAGGYGYTF
TRBV5-1,many,TRBJ2-7,CASSLRPGEVHEQYF
TRBV6-5,.,TRBJ2-3,CASRREGGADTQYF
TRBV11-2,.,TRBJ2-1,CASSSSPGQGKNEQFF
TRBV28,few,TRBJ1-5,CASTKGRDGQPQHF
TRBV7-6,few,TRBJ2-7,CASSTRTGSEQYF
TRBV10-3,few,TRBJ2-1,CAISDRGRTAYNEQFF
TRBV6-2/TRBV6-3,.,TRBJ2-3,CASSPRWAGSGDTQYF
TRBV28,.,TRBJ2-3,CASSTTDSTDTQYF
TRBV4-2,.,TRBJ2-1,CASSQVTSGGDNEQFF
TRBV12-3/TRBV12-4,.,TRBJ1-5,CASSFGLGQGARQPQHF
TRBV5-1,.,TRBJ2-1,CASTRTSGFNEQFF
TRBV11-3,.,TRBJ1-6,CASSLKVGSPLHF
TRBV11-1,many,TRBJ2-1,CASSLVGNLYNEQFF
TRBV6-1,many,TRBJ2-5,CASSRRGLETQYF
TRBV19,.,TRBJ1-5,CASSIAPGDQPQHF
TRBV7-2,.,TRBJ2-7,CASSLGLAWAYEQYF
TRBV6-5,.,TRBJ2-3,CASSYLGGVETDTQYF
TRBV9,few,TRBJ1-3,CASSVGQTSSGNTIYF
TRBV28,few,TRBJ2-3,CASSLRDRVRTDTQYF
TRBV6-5,few,TRBJ2-7,CASSYQGQGSYEQYF
TRBV28,few,TRBJ2-3,CASGPRSGRVDTQYF
TRBV24-1,few,TRBJ2-5,CATSDLRRGAQYF
TRBV20-1,.,TRBJ1-1,CSANRDSLMNTEAFF
TRBV13,few,TRBJ2-7,CASSFGLVSSHEQYF
TRBV20-1,.,TRBJ2-1,CSAQISNEQFF
TRBV28,.,TRBJ2-7,CASSSYRPEQYF
TRBV5-4,.,TRBJ2-1,CASSLRSGLAGVNEQFF
TRBV2,once,TRBJ1-1,CASTQDRGYTEAFF
TRBV6-1,.,TRBJ2-7,CASSETTSEQYF
TRBV2,.,TRBJ2-1,CASGRELARLADNEQFF
TRBV5-1,once,TRBJ1-1,CASSLTEWYTEAFF
TRBV12-3/TRBV12-4,many,TRBJ1-6,CASSAGTISSPLHF
TRBV20-1,.,TRBJ2-7,CSASSGRSEQYF
TRBV24-1,.,TRBJ2-6,CATSDLLQGGANVLTF
TRBV5-1,few,TRBJ1-1,CASSFGGGDTEAFF
TRBV5-5,few,TRBJ2-5,CASSLVHSAGQETQYF
TRBV20-1,.,TRBJ1-5,CSASAGNGNQPQHF
TRBV20-1,few,TRBJ1-5,CSAPMEADQPQHF
TRBV5-1,.,TRBJ2-1,CASSPPGQGTMKQFF
TRBV6-5,once,TRBJ2-7,CASSYSTAVRYEQYF
TRBV28,few,TRBJ2-1,CASSLFRGENYNEQFF
TRBV3-1,.,TRBJ1-1,CASSQELMNTEAFF
TRBV9,.,TRBJ2-1,CASSATGGTEQFF
TRBV5-1,.,TRBJ2-1,CASSLVPETINEQFF
TRBV6-1,.,TRBJ2-7,CASSERGGQGAYEQYF
TRBV7-2,.,TRBJ1-1,CASRTDRMNTEAFF